This T cell receptor (beta chain) was identified during a study of shared clonotypes between healthy human individuals. For the study at large: The donors, two women and a few men, were aged 18 to 49.

Trimming stripped 4 bases from V and 3 bases from J, with 13 bases between. The CDR3 totals 14 residues. In germline, CDR1 is SGHAT, CDR2 FQNNGV. As defined, naive CD8 cells were CD45RO-negative and positively selected for CCR7, with terminally differentiated effector memory CD45RA+ cells excluded. There were no recent acute infections or vaccinations among the donors, who were healthy HIV-negative adults. The study ran the assay at deep level. The method was immunoSEQ multiplex PCR; TCRdb's version includes in-frame clones alone and lacks a portion of them. The top ten hold less than 0.13% of the sample, which has about 600,000 clones, less than 97% seen once.

The sequence came from a woman aged 25 to 39 in good health. The sequenced sample consisted of naive CD8+ T cells sorted from blood. The chain has TRBV11-2 and TRBJ2-7; the D gene is possibly TRBD1 (5 bases). CDR3 loop: CASSSKTEYYEQYF. CDR3 nucleotides: TGTGCCAGCAGCTCTAAGACAGAATACTACGAGCAGTACTTC. The full variable domain, completed using reference TRBV11-2 and TRBJ2-7, is EAGVAQSPRYKIIEKRQSVAFWCNPISGHATLYWYQQILGQGPKLLIQFQNNGVVDDSQLPKDRFSAERLKGVDSTLKIQPAKLEDSAVYLCASSSKTEYYEQYFGPGTRLTVT.